Below are 17 T cell receptor beta chains sequenced from a single sample in a study of T cell repertoires in cytomegalovirus infection. From the reads, TCRdb called clonotypes with MiXCR, one entry per CDR3 protein. The sample records hundreds of thousands of distinct CDR3 sequences, about 40% being singletons. Sequences were obtained from PBMCs. These receptor sequences come from a human donor in good health (CMV status not recorded). Some clones in this sample may be carry-over from other donors' samples.

The rearrangement links TRBV7-8 to TRBJ2-7; tentatively, D is TRBD2 (6 bases). Deletions cut 6 bases from V and 6 bases from J, with 24 bases between. Per the germline V gene, CDR1 is SGHVS and CDR2 is FQNEAQ. This CDR3 has 16 residues. The CDR3: CASRSRKGREWGEQYF. Written as DNA, the CDR3 is TGTGCCAGCAGATCGAGAAAGGGACGGGAGTGGGGCGAGCAGTACTTC.

This clonotype was detected ten times or more. The genes are TRBV28 and TRBJ2-2; TRBD2 might be the D (5 bases). Trimming pared 7 bases from V and 3 bases from J, leaving 15 bases between. This CDR3 contains 15 residues. Looked up from germline, CDR1 is MDHEN and CDR2 is SYDVKM. CDR3 sequence reads: CASKTGNLDTGELFF. The CDR3 DNA is TGTGCCAGCAAAACGGGGAATTTGGACACCGGGGAGCTGTTTTTT.

The chain carries TRBV12-3 or TRBV12-4 and TRBJ1-6, with D possibly matching TRBD1 (5 bases). CDR3 length: 15 residues. The V gene lost 5 bases and the J gene lost 16 bases, with 24 bases spanning the gap. CDR3: CASSPRGGVGGELHF. The CDR3 nucleotides read TGTGCCAGCAGTCCCCGGGGGGGGGTCGGGGGAGAACTCCACTTT.

The CDR3 DNA reads TGTGCCTGGAGTGTTACAGGGCCGGGCACTGAAGCTTTCTTT. Encoded protein: CAWSVTGPGTEAFF. J is TRBJ1-1 and V is TRBV30; possibly TRBD1 for D (6 bases). This CDR3 is 14 amino acids long. Trimming removed 0 bases from V and 4 bases from J, with 12 bases in between. Germline CDR1 GTSNPN, CDR2 SVGIG (reference sequence).

The chain joins TRBV19 to TRBJ1-3, with D unclear. From germline, CDR1 is LNHDA and CDR2 SQIVND (reference sequence). CDR3 length equals 14 residues. V was cut by 6 bases and J by 3 bases, with 12 bases left in between. CDR3 coding DNA: TGTGCCAGTAGCGCGGGGAGAAATGGAAACACCATATATTTT. Its translation is CASSAGRNGNTIYF.

As regards this clonotype: One end of the junction is discordant with germline, which a read error may explain. The chain links TRBV28 to TRBJ2-2; 9 positions match TRBD1. Germline CDR1 MDHEN, CDR2 SYDVKM. This CDR3 is 15 amino acids long. CDR3 DNA sequence: TGTGCCAGCAGTTACAGGGGGCTAAGGACCGGGGAGCTGCTTTTT. It codes for CASSYRGLRTGELLF. Full variable domain (rest looked up from reference TRBV28 and TRBJ2-2): DVKVTQSSRYLVKRTGEKVFLECVQDMDHENMFWYRQDPGLGLRLIYFSYDVKMKEKGDIPEGYSVSREKKERFSLILESASTNQTSMYLCASSYRGLRTGELLFGEGSRLTVL.

This clonotype was recorded at least ten times. The chain has TRBV28 and TRBJ1-5; D unclear. Germline CDR1 MDHEN, CDR2 SYDVKM. Trimming took 2 bases from V and 7 from J, leaving 6 bases between them. CDR3 size: 12 residues. The CDR3 DNA sequence: TGTGCCAGCAGTTTAGTACGACAGCCCCAGCATTTT. It specifies CASSLVRQPQHF.

The rearrangement uses TRBV20-1 and TRBJ1-4; no definite D call. This CDR3 has 13 amino acids. V was cut by 3 bases and J by 1 base, with 6 bases left in between. Looked up from germline, CDR1 is DFQATT and CDR2 is SNEGSKA (reference sequence). The CDR3 loop is CSASMGTNEKLFF. CDR3 bases: TGCAGTGCTAGTATGGGAACTAATGAAAAACTGTTTTTT.

The chain carries TRBV12-3 or TRBV12-4 and TRBJ1-5; D is uncertain. Trimming removed 6 bases at V and 14 bases at J, with 17 bases between. This CDR3 contains 12 residues. The CDR3 nucleotides read TGTGCCAGCAGCCCGGGCCTCGCCGGGGAGCATTTT. Translated: CASSPGLAGEHF.

This clonotype was seen at least ten times. The chain employs TRBV7-2 and TRBJ2-5; no clear D. There are 14 residues in the CDR3. Germline CDR1 SGHTA, CDR2 FQGNSA. Trimming left V 1 base short and J 5 bases short, with 11 bases between. CDR3: CASSLDRVRETQYF. CDR3 nucleotides: TGTGCCAGCAGCTTAGATCGGGTTCGGGAGACCCAGTACTTC.

This clonotype was picked up a small number of times. V is TRBV20-1 and J is TRBJ2-5; the D gene is possibly TRBD2 (6 bases). There are 14 residues in the CDR3. The V gene's germline CDR1 is DFQATT and CDR2 SNEGSKA (reference sequence). CDR3: CRPPGLLGEETQYF. Here the CDR3 DNA reads TGCAGACCCCCGGGACTCCTAGGGGAAGAGACCCAGTACTTC.

The chain has TRBV27 and TRBJ2-7; 7 bases map to TRBD2. The CDR3 has 15 amino acids. V lost 1 base, J lost 5 bases, and 8 bases stayed unmatched. Germline lookup yields CDR1 MNHEY and CDR2 SMNVEV (reference sequence). DNA for the CDR3: TGTGCCAGCAGTTTATGGGGCGGGAGTATCGACGAGCAGTACTTC. It yields the protein CASSLWGGSIDEQYF.

The chain employs TRBV12-3 or TRBV12-4 and TRBJ1-3, with D unresolved. V shed 7 bases and J shed 4 bases, with 2 bases lying between them. This CDR3 is 10 amino acids long. In DNA, the CDR3 is TGTGCCAGCAACGGAAACACCATATATTTT. This codes for CASNGNTIYF.

This clonotype was counted at least ten times. V and J are TRBV7-3 and TRBJ2-2; 10 positions agree with TRBD2. The CDR3 has 19 amino acids. Germline V gene sequence: CDR1 SGHTA, CDR2 FQGTGA. Trimming removed 5 bases from V and 2 bases from J; junction bases left unmatched: 14. The CDR3 is CASSPMRASGGLNTGELFF. As DNA, the CDR3 is TGTGCCAGCAGCCCCATGAGGGCTAGCGGGGGACTTAACACCGGGGAGCTGTTTTTT.

This clonotype was detected only a few times. The chain joins TRBV28 to TRBJ1-3; D remains unclear. CDR3 length equals 11 residues. The V end was cut by 3 bases, the J end by 8 bases, with 5 bases between. Germline values: CDR1 MDHEN, CDR2 SYDVKM. CDR3 DNA: TGTGCCAGCAGTTTCACAGACACCATATATTTT. Amino acid sequence: CASSFTDTIYF.

The chain is built from TRBV19 and TRBJ1-5; D is unclear. This CDR3 is 13 amino acids long. Germline V gene lookup returns CDR1 LNHDA and CDR2 SQIVND (reference sequence). The V end was cut by 0 bases, the J end by 7 bases, with 7 bases between. The chain's CDR3 is CASSIDGPQPQHF. Here the CDR3 DNA reads TGTGCCAGTAGTATAGACGGACCCCAGCCCCAGCATTTT. The full variable domain, its missing parts supplied by reference TRBV19 and TRBJ1-5, is DGGITQSPKYLFRKEGQNVTLSCEQNLNHDAMYWYRQDPGQGLRLIYYSQIVNDFQKGDIAEGYSVSREKKESFPLTVTSAQKNPTAFYLCASSIDGPQPQHFGDGTRLSIL.

This clonotype was counted ten times or more. The rearrangement joins TRBV12-3 or TRBV12-4 to TRBJ1-1; D is unresolved. Between the trimmed V and J ends, which lost 0 bases and 2 bases, there was a span of 13 bases. The CDR3 extends over 16 amino acids. In DNA form, the CDR3 reads TGTGCCAGCAGTTTAGCGCTAACAGAGAAAAACACTGAAGCTTTCTTT. Its protein product is CASSLALTEKNTEAFF.